One sample yielded the 21 T cell receptor beta chains listed below, sequenced in a study of radiation and T cells in renal cell carcinoma. Clones were sequenced by immunoSEQ multiplex PCR, and TCRdb holds only the in-frame ones, with some missing. The sample comprises some 130,000 clones, roughly four fifths of which are singletons, and around 2% rests with the top ten. Time point specified: blood 2 weeks post-SBRT. The treatment was: 15 Gy SBRT to primary tumor, nephrectomy 4 weeks later. The specimen comprised blood, sampled from a patient whose treatment included radiotherapy and nephrectomy. The receptors derive from a woman aged 55-69 years with renal cell carcinoma.

This clone was detected only a few times. Here the CDR3 DNA reads TGTGCCAGTAGTCCTCAAAGACAGGACTATAATTCACCCCTCCACTTT. Residues: CASSPQRQDYNSPLHF. This chain links TRBV19 with TRBJ1-6, with D maybe TRBD1 (6 bases). There are 16 residues in the CDR3. Germline-derived CDR1 and CDR2 are LNHDA and SQIVND (reference sequence). Trimming removed 5 bases at V and 3 bases at J, with 14 bases between.

This chain uses TRBV5-1 with TRBJ1-1; D gene unclear. Germline assignment: CDR1 SGHRS and CDR2 YFSETQ. The V and J ends lost 1 base and 0 bases respectively, with 10 bases between them. The CDR3 contains 15 residues. CDR3 amino acids: CASSLYADMNTEAFF. CDR3 DNA: TGCGCCAGCAGCTTGTATGCAGACATGAACACTGAAGCTTTCTTT. Drawing the rest from reference TRBV5-1 and TRBJ1-1, the complete variable domain is KAGVTQTPRYLIKTRGQQVTLSCSPISGHRSVSWYQQTPGQGLQFLFEYFSETQRNKGNFPGRFSGRQFSNSRSEMNVSTLELGDSALYLCASSLYADMNTEAFFGQGTRLTVV.

The V and J genes are TRBV28 and TRBJ2-7; D might be TRBD2 (5 bases). V gave up 4 bases and J gave up 5 bases, with 15 bases separating them. The CDR3 covers 14 residues. CDR1 and CDR2 (germline): MDHEN, SYDVKM. CDR3 region: CASSYTIGADEQYF. As DNA, the CDR3 is TGTGCCAGCAGTTATACGATCGGAGCGGACGAGCAGTACTTC.

This sequence joins TRBV29-1 and TRBJ2-5, with D possibly matching TRBD2 (5 bases). CDR3 size: 12 residues. Germline V lookup: CDR1 SQVTM, CDR2 ANQGSEA. Trimming removed 4 bases from V and 4 bases from J, with 10 bases in between. CDR3 nucleotide sequence: TGCAGCGTTGGTACGGGAACAGAGACCCAGTACTTC. Translating it yields CSVGTGTETQYF.

This clone was observed once. This chain joins TRBV7-9 and TRBJ1-2; D gene ambiguous. Trimming stripped 5 bases from V and 4 bases from J, with 17 bases between. Germline V lookup: CDR1 SEHNR, CDR2 FQNEAQ (reference sequence). This CDR3 has 15 residues. The CDR3 DNA reads as TGTGCCAGCAGCCCCCCTAACCCAGACGTCTATGGCTACACCTTC. Translated, it gives CASSPPNPDVYGYTF.

This chain uses TRBV5-1 with TRBJ1-1, with 7 positions matching TRBD1. V shed 2 bases and J 2 bases; nucleotides not matched to a gene: 9. Looked up from germline, CDR1 is SGHRS and CDR2 is YFSETQ. The CDR3 is 16 residues long. As DNA, the CDR3 is TGCGCCAGCAGCTTAACAGGGGTTAAAACTAACACTGAAGCTTTCTTT. Translating it yields CASSLTGVKTNTEAFF.

The rearrangement joins TRBV5-1 to TRBJ2-1, with D uncertain. The ends were cut back, 2 bases at V and 0 bases at J, with 12 bases in the middle. The V gene's germline CDR1 is SGHRS and CDR2 YFSETQ. The CDR3 runs 16 residues. The CDR3 coding sequence is TGCGCCAGCAGCTTACTACTACTCGACTCCTACAATGAGCAGTTCTTC. Protein: CASSLLLLDSYNEQFF.

The chain joins TRBV6-6 to TRBJ1-1, with D tentatively TRBD1 (5 bases). Trimming cost V 2 bases and J 2 bases, with 15 bases left between them. The germline gives CDR1 MNHNY, CDR2 SVGAGI (reference sequence). The CDR3 is made up of 16 amino acids. In DNA form, the CDR3 reads TGTGCCAGCAGTTACAGACCCGACGGGGGAAACACTGAAGCTTTCTTT. It yields the protein CASSYRPDGGNTEAFF.

Concerning this clone: Other nucleotide sequences from this sample produce the same CDR3. The chain is built from TRBV9 and TRBJ1-3; tentatively, D is TRBD1 (5 bases). The CDR3 extends over 12 amino acids. V lost 5 bases and J 2 bases, leaving 5 bases between the germline ends. CDR1 and CDR2 (germline): SGDLS, YYNGEE. CDR3 coding DNA: TGTGCCAGCAGAGGGGCTGGAAACACCATATATTTT. It encodes CASRGAGNTIYF.

The chain has TRBV5-6 and TRBJ1-2; no definite D call. V was clipped by 1 base and J by 8 bases, with 9 bases between them. Germline CDR1 and CDR2: SGHDT and YYEEEE. The CDR3 is 12 amino acids. The CDR3 DNA reads as TGTGCCAGCAGCTTGTATACGGACGGCTACACCTTC. Residues: CASSLYTDGYTF. The full variable domain, completed using reference TRBV5-6 and TRBJ1-2, is DAGVTQSPTHLIKTRGQQVTLRCSPKSGHDTVSWYQQALGQGPQFIFQYYEEEERQRGNFPDRFSGHQFPNYSSELNVNALLLGDSALYLCASSLYTDGYTFGSGTRLTVV.

The table lists this clone with a count of one. The chain uses TRBV6-5 and TRBJ1-5; TRBD1 is a possible D gene (6 bases). This CDR3 region has 15 residues. The germline V gene encodes CDR1 MNHEY and CDR2 SVGAGI. V lost 6 bases, J lost 4 bases, and 16 bases lay in between. Here the CDR3 DNA reads TGTGCCAGCAGCCGGACAGCGACGACGAATCAGCCCCAGCATTTT. Translation gives CASSRTATTNQPQHF.

V and J are TRBV28 and TRBJ2-7, with D perhaps TRBD1 or TRBD2 (5 bases each). Trimming left V 6 bases short and J 0 bases short, with 15 bases between. Per germline, CDR1 MDHEN and CDR2 SYDVKM. The CDR3 length is 15 residues. This CDR3 reads CASSPPGTLSYEQYF. Written as DNA, the CDR3 is TGTGCCAGCAGCCCCCCCGGGACCCTCTCCTACGAGCAGTACTTC.

DNA for the CDR3: TGTGCCAGCAGTTTCCGAGACAGGAGGAATCAGCCCCAGCATTTT. Its protein product is CASSFRDRRNQPQHF. The chain joins TRBV28 to TRBJ1-5; tentative D call: TRBD1 (6 bases). The V and J ends lost 3 bases and 4 bases respectively, with 13 bases between them. CDR3 length: 15 residues. Looked up from germline, CDR1 is MDHEN and CDR2 is SYDVKM.

J is TRBJ2-7 and V is TRBV6-1; 12 bases agree with TRBD2. V was clipped by 6 bases and J by 6 bases; unmatched bases: 9. The germline V gene encodes CDR1 MNHNS and CDR2 SASEGT. The CDR3 extends over 15 amino acids. The CDR3 protein is CASRQPSGRAGEQYF. The DNA for the CDR3 is TGTGCCAGCAGGCAACCTAGCGGGAGGGCCGGCGAGCAGTACTTC.

The CDR3 here is CASSSLGQGAVEYNSPLHF. CDR3 DNA: TGTGCCAGCAGCTCCCTGGGACAGGGGGCCGTTGAATATAATTCACCCCTCCACTTT. The chain joins TRBV5-6 to TRBJ1-6; 12 bases fit TRBD1. Germline CDR1 is SGHDT and CDR2 is YYEEEE. The J segment lost 4 bases and the V segment lost 3 bases, leaving 11 bases of the junction unmatched. There are 19 residues in the CDR3.

The chain has TRBV7-9 and TRBJ2-5, with 7 bases fitting TRBD1. Germline loops: CDR1 SEHNR, CDR2 FQNEAQ (reference sequence). This CDR3 is built from 15 residues. Trimming took 6 bases from V and 3 from J; bases not matched to a gene: 10. For the CDR3, the DNA is TGTGCCAGCAGGGGCCCGGGACAGAGAAAAGAGACCCAGTACTTC. Protein: CASRGPGQRKETQYF.

CDR3 protein: CASSRGGYEQFF. In DNA form, the CDR3 reads TGTGCCAGCAGCCGAGGGGGCTATGAGCAGTTCTTC. This chain uses TRBV6-5 with TRBJ2-1, with TRBD1 matching 7 bases. V was pared by 6 bases and J by 8 bases, with 4 bases of the junction left unmatched. This CDR3 is built from 12 residues. CDR1 and CDR2 (germline): MNHEY, SVGAGI.

The V and J genes are TRBV6-6 and TRBJ1-1; D not resolved. V gave up 7 bases and J gave up 1 base, with 7 bases separating them. This CDR3 comprises 12 residues. CDR1 and CDR2 (germline): MNHNY, SVGAGI (reference sequence). CDR3 nucleotide sequence: TGTGCCAGCAAGGGAACGAACACTGAAGCTTTCTTT. Protein sequence: CASKGTNTEAFF.

This rearrangement joins TRBV11-2 to TRBJ1-2; maybe TRBD1 (5 bases). V lost 2 bases to trimming and J lost 4 bases, with 14 bases between them. The germline gives CDR1 SGHAT, CDR2 FQNNGV. The CDR3 loop spans 15 amino acids. The DNA for the CDR3 is TGTGCCAGCAGCTTACAACAGGTCACGGGCTATGGCTACACCTTC. Residues: CASSLQQVTGYGYTF.

V and J are TRBV9 and TRBJ2-3; D ambiguous. Germline loops: CDR1 SGDLS, CDR2 YYNGEE. The germline V and J ends were trimmed by 0 bases and 2 bases, with 7 bases remaining between them. This CDR3 is built from 14 residues. CDR3 nucleotide sequence: TGTGCCAGCAGCGTAGTAGGGCTCACAGATACGCAGTATTTT. Translation gives CASSVVGLTDTQYF.

This sequence joins TRBV7-9 and TRBJ2-3, with D possibly called TRBD1 or TRBD2 (5 bases each). The CDR3 contains 14 residues. Trimming pared 5 bases from V and 3 bases from J, leaving 12 bases between. Per germline, CDR1 SEHNR and CDR2 FQNEAQ (reference sequence). The DNA of the CDR3 is TGTGCCAGCAGCCCGGACGGGGCGACAGATACGCAGTATTTT. Translated: CASSPDGATDTQYF.